This entry lists 13 T cell receptor beta chains sequenced from one sample in a study of T cells in Graves' hyperthyroidism and ophthalmopathy. Researchers amplified the TCR beta CDR3 regions from RNA transcripts. TCR CDR3 regions were first amplified by RT-PCR with HTBI primers. TCRdb reanalysed the multiplex PCR reads using MiXCR and keeps one entry per CDR3 protein. The data show a few hundred thousand distinct CDR3 sequences, with about 15% seen just once and about 7% held by the top ten. The sequencing sample was made of blood. Source of these receptors: a woman in her 30s with Graves' hyperthyroidism.

The J gene is TRBJ2-3, the V gene TRBV9, with D hard to call. With 2 bases removed from V and 5 bases from J, the gap between germline ends came to 3 bases. The CDR3 is 11 amino acids. CDR1 SGDLS and CDR2 YYNGEE come from the germline V gene. CDR3 protein: CASSVRDTQYF. The CDR3 nucleotides are TGTGCCAGCAGCGTTAGAGATACGCAGTATTTT.

This sequence joins TRBV20-1 and TRBJ1-1; maybe TRBD1 (6 bases). CDR1 and CDR2 (germline): DFQATT, SNEGSKA (reference sequence). CDR3 length equals 15 residues. With 0 bases removed from V and 4 bases from J, the gap between germline ends came to 15 bases. In nucleotides, the CDR3 is TGCAGTGCTAGAGATCCCAGAGGGGGGTTCACTGAAGCTTTCTTT. Its protein product is CSARDPRGGFTEAFF.

This clonotype was observed a few times. One junction end does not reproduce the germline sequence, and a read error may be involved. This sequence joins TRBV5-1 and TRBJ1-5; D remains ambiguous. The CDR3 contains 13 residues. Germline values: CDR1 SGHRS, CDR2 YFSETQ. CDR3 nucleotides: TGCACCAGCAGTCCCGGATTTAATCAGCCCCAGCATTTT. Amino acid sequence: CTSSPGFNQPQHF.

This clonotype showed up many times. The chain is built from TRBV30 and TRBJ1-1, with TRBD1 as a possible D gene (5 bases). Deletions cut 3 bases from V and 3 bases from J, with 11 bases between. The CDR3 consists of 13 residues. Germline V gene lookup returns CDR1 GTSNPN and CDR2 SVGIG (reference sequence). As DNA, the CDR3 is TGTGCCTGGAGAGGGGTCCAGTACACTGAAGCTTTCTTT. It yields the protein CAWRGVQYTEAFF.

Ten or more counts support this clonotype. This chain uses TRBV27 with TRBJ1-2; the D is unclear. The CDR3 runs to 14 residues. Germline loops: CDR1 MNHEY, CDR2 SMNVEV (reference sequence). V was trimmed by 4 bases and J by 4 bases, leaving 13 bases between them. CDR3 nucleotide sequence: TGTGCCAGCAGTTCTCCTTCTCGGGGCTATGGCTACACCTTC. Translation: CASSSPSRGYGYTF.

Concerning this clonotype: This clone may be a read error of a much larger clone one base away. The V and J genes are TRBV28 and TRBJ2-7; perhaps D is TRBD1 or TRBD2 (5 bases each). The ends were cut back, 11 bases at V and 1 base at J, with 21 bases in the middle. Germline V gene data show CDR1 as MDHEN and CDR2 as SYDVKM. The CDR3 has 15 residues. In nucleotides, the CDR3 is TGTGCCTGCATCGCAACGGGACCCGCTTCCTACGAGCAGTACTTC. As protein: CACIATGPASYEQYF. Full variable domain (outside the CDR3, taken from reference TRBV28 and TRBJ2-7): DVKVTQSSRYLVKRTGEKVFLECVQDMDHENMFWYRQDPGLGLRLIYFSYDVKMKEKGDIPEGYSVSREKKERFSLILESASTNQTSMYLCACIATGPASYEQYFGPGTRLTVT.

This sequence joins TRBV4-1 and TRBJ2-3; 10 bases align to TRBD2. V gave up 0 bases and J gave up 4 bases; unmatched junction bases: 13. Germline CDR1 and CDR2: MGHRA and YSYEKL. This CDR3 contains 19 residues. The CDR3 coding sequence is TGCGCCAGCAGCCAAGATGTGAGCGGGAGGGCCGGGCAGGCAGATACGCAGTATTTT. Its translation is CASSQDVSGRAGQADTQYF.

This clonotype was seen at least ten times. The CDR3 loop reads CASRSGRATYNEQFF. CDR3 DNA sequence: TGTGCCAGCCGAAGCGGGAGGGCAACCTACAATGAGCAGTTCTTC. V is TRBV6-2 or TRBV6-3 and J is TRBJ2-1, with 10 bases that match TRBD2. Germline CDR1 and CDR2: MNHEY and SVGEGT. The CDR3 is 15 amino acids. V lost 8 bases to trimming and J lost 2 bases; unmatched junction nucleotides: 6.

This clonotype was seen many times. The J gene is TRBJ1-2, the V gene TRBV20-1; D gene uncertain. The germline V and J ends were trimmed by 5 bases and 2 bases, with 18 bases remaining between them. The CDR3 is made up of 15 amino acids. Germline V gene data show CDR1 as DFQATT and CDR2 as SNEGSKA (reference sequence). The CDR3 DNA is TGCAGTGCTCCTTTACAGTCGGCTGGGAACTATGGCTACACCTTC. This translates into CSAPLQSAGNYGYTF.

Ten or more counts support this clonotype. The V call is TRBV6-5, the J call TRBJ2-7, with 7 bases aligning to TRBD2. The ends lost 0 bases at V and 6 bases at J; junction bases unmatched: 14. There are 17 residues in the CDR3. Looked up from germline, CDR1 is MNHEY and CDR2 is SVGAGI. CDR3 loop: CASSYSSSGGGPVEQYF. The DNA of the CDR3 is TGTGCCAGCAGTTACTCGAGTTCCGGGGGAGGGCCGGTCGAGCAGTACTTC.

This clonotype was found many times. The genes are TRBV3-1 and TRBJ2-1, with 7 bases fitting TRBD2. Germline CDR1 and CDR2: LGHDT and YNNKEL (reference sequence). V lost 3 bases, J lost 0 bases, and 8 bases stayed unmatched. This CDR3 has 17 residues. CDR3 region: CASSQRPSGPSYNEQFF. For the CDR3, the DNA is TGTGCCAGCAGCCAGCGCCCTAGCGGTCCCTCCTACAATGAGCAGTTCTTC.

This clonotype was recorded at least ten times. This chain links TRBV2 with TRBJ1-5, with TRBD1 matching 8 bases. The V segment lost 4 bases and the J segment 2 bases; nucleotides outside the gene matches: 10. Looked up from germline, CDR1 is SNHLY and CDR2 is FYNNEI. There are 17 residues in the CDR3. The CDR3 loop is CASSAVGQGLGNQPQHF. The DNA for the CDR3 is TGTGCCAGCAGTGCCGTCGGACAGGGATTAGGCAATCAGCCCCAGCATTTT.

This clonotype was seen at least ten times. This chain joins TRBV28 and TRBJ2-1; D might be TRBD2 (6 bases). The V and J ends lost 3 bases and 9 bases respectively, with 15 bases between them. The CDR3 is 14 amino acids. Germline lookup yields CDR1 MDHEN and CDR2 SYDVKM. The CDR3 loop reads CASSFSGPRREQFF. The CDR3 region has the DNA TGTGCCAGCAGTTTTAGCGGACCTAGGCGTGAGCAGTTCTTC.